This TCR beta chain is drawn from a study of siplizumab effects on memory and regulatory T cells. The CDR3 contains 13 residues. V lost 3 bases and J lost 10, with 10 bases in between. Germline V gives CDR1 SNHLY, CDR2 FYNNEI. As to this clone: What it binds is unknown.

Per-sample assaying covered 85,000 to 100,000 TCR templates. The protocol was immunoSEQ multiplex PCR, while the TCRdb copy is restricted to in-frame clones and leaves out a portion. The profile covers some 96,000 clones, with about 91% appearing a single time and 0.13% to 0.15% taken by the ten largest. General study findings and limits: Siplizumab significantly reduced alloreactive sequences traceable to unstimulated CD4+ memory cells. Solely a minor proportion of alloreactive clones could be assigned to unstimulated subsets. Memory cells seemed less diverse than naive T cells, which also seemed major contributors to the alloresponse.

The sequencing input was CD4+ T cells sorted from blood. The clonotype originates from a human donor in good health. The V call is TRBV2, the J call TRBJ1-6, with D possibly being TRBD1 (5 bases). DNA of the CDR3: TGTGCCAGCAGTGATGGGGGTGGCTCACCCCTCCACTTT. This encodes CASSDGGGSPLHF.